This TCR beta chain was sequenced for a study of blood T cell repertoires in COVID-19. Study summary: COVID-19 samples collected from the United States, Italy and Spain covered acute and convalescent phases.

Participants came from about 23 US areas, aged roughly 18 to 90 years. Exposed volunteers were people who met a COVID-19 case within 2 weeks before study entry. Trimming at V came to 0 bases and at J to 6 bases, leaving 4 bases not matched to a gene. CDR3 length: 16 amino acids. Germline-derived CDR1 and CDR2 are SGHRS and YFSETQ. Libraries were prepared by immunoSEQ multiplex PCR; TCRdb keeps only in-frame clonotypes and omits some of them. The sample lists 330,000 or so clones; roughly 86% were seen once. The V and J genes are TRBV5-1 and TRBJ1-5; 12 nucleotides line up with TRBD1. What was sequenced was PBMCs or T cells enriched from blood (not recorded which). The receptor's source is a woman in her thirties who had been exposed to COVID-19. The CDR3, as DNA: TGCGCCAGCAGCTTGGAGGGACAGGGGGCTGGTCAGCCCCAGCATTTT. This codes for CASSLEGQGAGQPQHF.